This is a list of T cell receptor beta chains from one sample in a study of Ad26.COV2.S vaccination and SARS-CoV-2 variants. This table comes from immunoSEQ multiplex PCR, and its TCRdb copy is limited to in-frame clones, with some not included. The data contain about 400,000 clones, about nine tenths of them singletons. The specimen was peripheral blood, collected in a trial of Ad26.COV2.S vaccine versus placebo. These receptors all stem from a person between 18 and 65 years old who received the Ad26.COV2.S COVID-19 vaccine or a placebo. Each CDR3 is given without its conserved first and last residue.

>TRBV7-2|TRBJ1-1
ASSPSLGPNSGTEAF
>TRBV28|TRBJ1-3
ASSLRSGNTIY
>TRBV5-4|TRBJ2-2
ASSLGTPGTGELF
>TRBV19|TRBJ1-1
ASSTLPKMNTEAF
>TRBV10-1|TRBJ2-1
ASSESGGTSGRNEQF
>TRBV20-1|TRBJ1-1
SAARTGGSF
>TRBV5-4|TRBJ1-2
ASNSGTETYGYT
>TRBV7-8|TRBJ2-5
ASTSNRVSQETQY
>TRBV29-1|TRBJ2-3
SVVQPPGTDTQY
>TRBV4-1|TRBJ2-1
ASSQQGVNEQF
>TRBV24-1|TRBJ1-5
ATSDLTRGVNDQPQH
>TRBV3-1/TRBV3-2|TRBJ2-6
ASSGTSSGANVLT
>TRBV19|TRBJ1-6
ASSIGDTLH
>TRBV4-1|TRBJ1-4
ASSLSDSATNEKLF
>TRBV6-1|TRBJ1-5
ASSEAGGYNQPQH
>TRBV28|TRBJ1-4
ASSLAGATNEKLF
>TRBV5-4|TRBJ2-1
ASSFGAGGRDEQF
>TRBV7-3|TRBJ2-5
ASSPTVTPYQETQY
>TRBV5-4|TRBJ1-2
ASSFGTGGLYGYT
>TRBV20-1|TRBJ2-1
SASGFNWDNEQF
>TRBV12-5|TRBJ2-4
ASGLASTRTSGRMGNIQY
>TRBV6-2/TRBV6-3|TRBJ2-7
ASSYSGNPSGEQY
>TRBV7-9|TRBJ1-4
ASSLTEGIGEKLF
>TRBV10-1|TRBJ2-7
ASSVRGLVYEQY
>TRBV7-2|TRBJ2-4
ASSFVGRGNIQY
>TRBV5-4|TRBJ2-7
ASSLDSSPYEQY
>TRBV28|TRBJ2-2
ASTRKGQGYTGELF
>TRBV19|TRBJ1-5
ASNEYSNQPQH
>TRBV6-5|TRBJ1-4
ASSTTANEKLF
>TRBV7-2|TRBJ2-3
ASSFQGARDTQY